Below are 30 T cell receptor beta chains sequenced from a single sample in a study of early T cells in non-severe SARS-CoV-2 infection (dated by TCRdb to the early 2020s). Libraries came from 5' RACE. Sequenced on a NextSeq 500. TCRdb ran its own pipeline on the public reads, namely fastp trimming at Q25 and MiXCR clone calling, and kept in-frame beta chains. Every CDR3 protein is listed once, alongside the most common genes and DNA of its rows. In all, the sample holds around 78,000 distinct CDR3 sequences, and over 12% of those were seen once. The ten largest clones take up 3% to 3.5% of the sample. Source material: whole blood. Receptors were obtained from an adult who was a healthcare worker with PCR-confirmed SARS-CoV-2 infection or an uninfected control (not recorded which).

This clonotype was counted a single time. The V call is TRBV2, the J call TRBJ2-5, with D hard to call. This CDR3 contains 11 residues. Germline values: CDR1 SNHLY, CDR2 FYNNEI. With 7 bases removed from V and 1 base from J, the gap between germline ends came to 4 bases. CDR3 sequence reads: CASNPQETQYF. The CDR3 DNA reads TGTGCCAGCAATCCCCAAGAGACCCAGTACTTC.

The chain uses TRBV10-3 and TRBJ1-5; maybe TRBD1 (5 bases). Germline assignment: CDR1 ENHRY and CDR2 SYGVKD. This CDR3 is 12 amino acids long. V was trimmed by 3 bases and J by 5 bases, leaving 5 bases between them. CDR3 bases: TGTGCCATCAGTGACAGGGATCAGCCCCAGCATTTT. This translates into CAISDRDQPQHF.

The CDR3: CSVTGGAYNEQFF. The CDR3 nucleotides read TGCAGCGTCACCGGGGGTGCCTACAATGAGCAGTTCTTC. This chain joins TRBV29-1 and TRBJ2-1, with D tentatively TRBD2 (6 bases). The germline V gene encodes CDR1 SQVTM and CDR2 ANQGSEA. The V end was cut by 6 bases, the J end by 2 bases, with 11 bases between. The CDR3 contains 13 residues.

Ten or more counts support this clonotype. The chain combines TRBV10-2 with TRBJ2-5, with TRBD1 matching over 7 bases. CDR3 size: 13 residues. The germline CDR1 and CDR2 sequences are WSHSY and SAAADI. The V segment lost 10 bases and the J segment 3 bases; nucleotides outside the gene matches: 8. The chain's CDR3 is CATRDRGEETQYF. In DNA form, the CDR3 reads TGCGCCACCCGGGACAGAGGGGAAGAGACCCAGTACTTC.

CDR3 region: CASSLSLAGGGGQFF. In DNA, the CDR3 is TGTGCCAGCAGCTTAAGCCTAGCGGGGGGCGGAGGGCAGTTCTTC. The rearrangement uses TRBV7-2 and TRBJ2-1; 11 bases are a match to TRBD2. The CDR3 consists of 15 residues. Germline CDR1 is SGHTA and CDR2 is FQGNSA. Germline trimming cut 2 bases from V and 12 bases from J; bases unmatched to any gene: 9.

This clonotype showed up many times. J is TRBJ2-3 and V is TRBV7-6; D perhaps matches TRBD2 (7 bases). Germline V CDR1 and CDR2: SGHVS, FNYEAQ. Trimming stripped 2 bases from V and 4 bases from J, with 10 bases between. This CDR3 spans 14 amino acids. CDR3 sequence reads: CASSLRGASDTQYF. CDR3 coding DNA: TGTGCCAGCAGCTTACGGGGGGCCTCAGATACGCAGTATTTT. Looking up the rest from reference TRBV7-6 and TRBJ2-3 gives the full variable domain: GAGVSQSPRYKVTKRGQDVALRCDPISGHVSLYWYRQALGQGPEFLTYFNYEAQQDKSGLPNDRFSAERPEGSISTLTIQRTEQRDSAMYRCASSLRGASDTQYFGPGTRLTVL.

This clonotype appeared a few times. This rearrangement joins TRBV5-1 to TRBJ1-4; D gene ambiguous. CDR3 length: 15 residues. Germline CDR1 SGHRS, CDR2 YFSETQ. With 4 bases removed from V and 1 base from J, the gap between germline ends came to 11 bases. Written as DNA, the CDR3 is TGCGCCAGCAGCCGAACCGTCGGAACTAATGAAAAACTGTTTTTT. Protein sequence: CASSRTVGTNEKLFF.

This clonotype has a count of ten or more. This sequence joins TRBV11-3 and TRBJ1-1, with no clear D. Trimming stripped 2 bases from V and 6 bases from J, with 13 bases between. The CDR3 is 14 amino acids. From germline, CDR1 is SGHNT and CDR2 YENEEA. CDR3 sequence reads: CASSLRDGRPEAFF. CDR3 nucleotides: TGTGCCAGCAGCTTAAGGGATGGACGACCTGAAGCTTTCTTT. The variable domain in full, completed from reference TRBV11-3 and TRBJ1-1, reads EAGVVQSPRYKIIEKKQPVAFWCNPISGHNTLYWYLQNLGQGPELLIRYENEEAVDDSQLPKDRFSAERLKGVDSTLKIQPAELGDSAVYLCASSLRDGRPEAFFGQGTRLTVV.

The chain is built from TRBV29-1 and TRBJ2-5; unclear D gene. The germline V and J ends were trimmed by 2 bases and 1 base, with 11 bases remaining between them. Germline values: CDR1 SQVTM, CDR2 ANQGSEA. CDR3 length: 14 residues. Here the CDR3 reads CSVEPPGSQETQYF. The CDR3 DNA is TGCAGCGTTGAACCCCCGGGTTCCCAAGAGACCCAGTACTTC.

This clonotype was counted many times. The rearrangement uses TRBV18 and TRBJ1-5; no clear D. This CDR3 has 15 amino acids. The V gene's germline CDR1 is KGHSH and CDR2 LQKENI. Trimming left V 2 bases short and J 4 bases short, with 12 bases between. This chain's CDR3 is CASSPFGEGNQPQHF. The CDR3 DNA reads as TGTGCCAGCTCACCATTCGGGGAGGGTAATCAGCCCCAGCATTTT.

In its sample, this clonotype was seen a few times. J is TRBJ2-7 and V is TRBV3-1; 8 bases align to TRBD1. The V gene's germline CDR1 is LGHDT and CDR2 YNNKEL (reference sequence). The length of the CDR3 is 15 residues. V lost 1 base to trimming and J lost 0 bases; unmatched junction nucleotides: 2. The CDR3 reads CASSQGTGGSYEQYF. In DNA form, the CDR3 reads TGTGCCAGCAGCCAAGGAACAGGGGGCTCCTACGAGCAGTACTTC.

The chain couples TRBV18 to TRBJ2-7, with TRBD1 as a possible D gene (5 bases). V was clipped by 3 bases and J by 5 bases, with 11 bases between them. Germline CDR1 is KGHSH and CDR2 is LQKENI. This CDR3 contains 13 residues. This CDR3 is CASSPSGRDEQYF. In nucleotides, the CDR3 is TGTGCCAGCTCACCTTCTGGCAGGGACGAGCAGTACTTC.

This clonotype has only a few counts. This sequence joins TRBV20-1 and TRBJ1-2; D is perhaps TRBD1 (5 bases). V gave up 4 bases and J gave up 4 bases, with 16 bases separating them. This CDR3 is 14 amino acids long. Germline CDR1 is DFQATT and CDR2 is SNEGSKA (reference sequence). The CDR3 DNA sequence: TGCAGTGCTAAGCCGGAGACAGTAATCTATGGCTACACCTTC. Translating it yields CSAKPETVIYGYTF.

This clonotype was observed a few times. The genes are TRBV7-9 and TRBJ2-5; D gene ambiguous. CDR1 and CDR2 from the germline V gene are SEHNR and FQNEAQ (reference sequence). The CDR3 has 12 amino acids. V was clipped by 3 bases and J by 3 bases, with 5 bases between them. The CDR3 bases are TGTGCCAGCAGCTTGAAGGAAGAGACCCAGTACTTC. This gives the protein CASSLKEETQYF.

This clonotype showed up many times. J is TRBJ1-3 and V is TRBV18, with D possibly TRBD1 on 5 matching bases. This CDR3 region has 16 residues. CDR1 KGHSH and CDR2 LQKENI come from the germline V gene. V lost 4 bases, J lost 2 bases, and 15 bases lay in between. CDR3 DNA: TGTGCCAGCTCACTAGAGGGACGGACCACTGGAAACACCATATATTTT. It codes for CASSLEGRTTGNTIYF.

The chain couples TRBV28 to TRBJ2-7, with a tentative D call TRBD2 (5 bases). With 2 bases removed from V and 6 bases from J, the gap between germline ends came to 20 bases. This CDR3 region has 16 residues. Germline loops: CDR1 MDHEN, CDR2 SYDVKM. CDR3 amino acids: CASSLPRKLSRGEQYF. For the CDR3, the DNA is TGTGCCAGCAGTTTACCCAGGAAGCTTTCCCGGGGCGAGCAGTACTTC.

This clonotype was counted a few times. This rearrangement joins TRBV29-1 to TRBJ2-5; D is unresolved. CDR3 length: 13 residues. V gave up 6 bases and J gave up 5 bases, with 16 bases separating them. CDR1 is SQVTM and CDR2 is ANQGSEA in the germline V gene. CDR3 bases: TGCAGCGTCAAGGGCCTCGGTGGGGAGACCCAGTACTTC. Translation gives CSVKGLGGETQYF.

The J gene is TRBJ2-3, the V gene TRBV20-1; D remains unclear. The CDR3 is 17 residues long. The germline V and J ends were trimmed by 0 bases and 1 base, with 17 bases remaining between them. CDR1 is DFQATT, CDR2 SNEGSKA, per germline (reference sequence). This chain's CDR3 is CSARDLELPKGTDTQYF. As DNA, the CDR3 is TGCAGTGCTAGAGATCTTGAACTACCTAAAGGCACAGATACGCAGTATTTT.

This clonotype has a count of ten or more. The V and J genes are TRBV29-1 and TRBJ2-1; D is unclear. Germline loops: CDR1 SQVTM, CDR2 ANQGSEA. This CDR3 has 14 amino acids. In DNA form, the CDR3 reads TGCAGTTGGGCTACCTCACCTCATTACAATGAGCAGTTCTTC. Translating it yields CSWATSPHYNEQFF.

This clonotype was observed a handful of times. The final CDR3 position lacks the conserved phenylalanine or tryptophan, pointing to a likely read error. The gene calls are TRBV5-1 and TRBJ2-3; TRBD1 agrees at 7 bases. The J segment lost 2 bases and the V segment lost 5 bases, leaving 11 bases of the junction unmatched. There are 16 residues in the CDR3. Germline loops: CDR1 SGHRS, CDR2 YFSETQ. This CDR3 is CASSVAGGIVTDTQYL. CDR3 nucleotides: TGCGCCAGCAGTGTGGCAGGGGGAATCGTCACAGATACGCAGTATCTT.

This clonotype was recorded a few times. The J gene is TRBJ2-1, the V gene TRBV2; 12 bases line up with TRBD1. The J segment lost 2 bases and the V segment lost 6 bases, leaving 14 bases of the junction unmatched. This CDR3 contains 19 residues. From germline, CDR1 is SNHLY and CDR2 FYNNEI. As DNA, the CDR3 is TGTGCCAGCAGGAAATTTGGGACAGGGGGCGCGAACCCCTACAATGAGCAGTTCTTC. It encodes CASRKFGTGGANPYNEQFF.

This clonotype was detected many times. The CDR3 sequence: CASSQEVAGVTDTQYF. Here the CDR3 DNA reads TGCGCCAGCAGCCAAGAGGTAGCGGGAGTCACAGATACGCAGTATTTT. The chain joins TRBV4-1 to TRBJ2-3; 9 nucleotides line up with TRBD2. This CDR3 has 16 amino acids. After removal of 0 bases from V and 2 bases from J, the junction contained 3 bases not matched to a gene. The V gene's germline CDR1 is MGHRA and CDR2 YSYEKL.

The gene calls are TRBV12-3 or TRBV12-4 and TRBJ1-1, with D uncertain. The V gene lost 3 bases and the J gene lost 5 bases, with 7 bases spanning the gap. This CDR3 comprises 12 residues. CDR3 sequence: CASSFRGTEAFF. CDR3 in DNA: TGTGCCAGCAGTTTCCGGGGAACTGAAGCTTTCTTT.

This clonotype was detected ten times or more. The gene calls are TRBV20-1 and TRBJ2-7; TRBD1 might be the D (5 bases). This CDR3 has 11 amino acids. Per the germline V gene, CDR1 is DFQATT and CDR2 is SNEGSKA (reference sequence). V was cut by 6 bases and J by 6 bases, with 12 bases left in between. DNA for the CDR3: TGCAGTGCGAACGGACATGGCGAGCAGTACTTC. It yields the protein CSANGHGEQYF.

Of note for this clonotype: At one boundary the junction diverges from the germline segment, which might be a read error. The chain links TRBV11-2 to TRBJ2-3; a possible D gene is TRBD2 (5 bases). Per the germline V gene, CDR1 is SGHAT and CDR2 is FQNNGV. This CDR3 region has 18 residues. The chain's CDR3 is CVSKGAALRLTSTDTQYF. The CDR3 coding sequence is TGTGTCAGCAAAGGAGCGGCCCTACGTCTCACTAGCACAGATACGCAGTATTTT.

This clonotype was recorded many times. The CDR3 is CASSPKHEQFF. CDR3 bases: TGCGCCAGCAGCCCCAAACATGAGCAGTTCTTC. The J gene is TRBJ2-1, the V gene TRBV5-1; D is uncertain. The CDR3 has 11 residues. Between the trimmed V and J ends, which lost 4 bases and 8 bases, there was a span of 7 bases. Germline V lookup: CDR1 SGHRS, CDR2 YFSETQ. Looking up the rest from reference TRBV5-1 and TRBJ2-1 gives the full variable domain: KAGVTQTPRYLIKTRGQQVTLSCSPISGHRSVSWYQQTPGQGLQFLFEYFSETQRNKGNFPGRFSGRQFSNSRSEMNVSTLELGDSALYLCASSPKHEQFFGPGTRLTVL.

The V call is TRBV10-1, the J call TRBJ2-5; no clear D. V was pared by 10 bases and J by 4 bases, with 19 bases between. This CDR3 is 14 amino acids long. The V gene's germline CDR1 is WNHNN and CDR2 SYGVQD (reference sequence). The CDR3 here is CATHTGRWTETQYF. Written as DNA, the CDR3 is TGCGCCACACATACTGGACGGTGGACAGAGACCCAGTACTTC.

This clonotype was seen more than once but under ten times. Here the CDR3 DNA reads TGTGCCAGCAGTGACTTCGACAGTTACTACGAGCAGTACTTC. Protein product: CASSDFDSYYEQYF. The gene calls are TRBV6-4 and TRBJ2-7, with a tentative D call TRBD1 (5 bases). Trimming left V 1 base short and J 3 bases short, with 10 bases between. CDR1 is MRHNA, CDR2 SNTAGT, per germline. This CDR3 has 14 residues.

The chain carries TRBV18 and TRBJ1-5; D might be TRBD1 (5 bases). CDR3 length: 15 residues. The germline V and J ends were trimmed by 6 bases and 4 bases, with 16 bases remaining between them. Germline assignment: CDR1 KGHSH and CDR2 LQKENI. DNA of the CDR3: TGTGCCAGCTCCGAAAAAGGGACGGGAAATCAGCCCCAGCATTTT. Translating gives CASSEKGTGNQPQHF.

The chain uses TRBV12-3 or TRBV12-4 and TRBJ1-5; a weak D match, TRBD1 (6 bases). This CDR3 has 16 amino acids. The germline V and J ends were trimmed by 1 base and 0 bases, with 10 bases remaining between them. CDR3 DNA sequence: TGTGCCAGCAGTTTAGGTGGACAGTATAGCAATCAGCCCCAGCATTTT. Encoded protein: CASSLGGQYSNQPQHF.